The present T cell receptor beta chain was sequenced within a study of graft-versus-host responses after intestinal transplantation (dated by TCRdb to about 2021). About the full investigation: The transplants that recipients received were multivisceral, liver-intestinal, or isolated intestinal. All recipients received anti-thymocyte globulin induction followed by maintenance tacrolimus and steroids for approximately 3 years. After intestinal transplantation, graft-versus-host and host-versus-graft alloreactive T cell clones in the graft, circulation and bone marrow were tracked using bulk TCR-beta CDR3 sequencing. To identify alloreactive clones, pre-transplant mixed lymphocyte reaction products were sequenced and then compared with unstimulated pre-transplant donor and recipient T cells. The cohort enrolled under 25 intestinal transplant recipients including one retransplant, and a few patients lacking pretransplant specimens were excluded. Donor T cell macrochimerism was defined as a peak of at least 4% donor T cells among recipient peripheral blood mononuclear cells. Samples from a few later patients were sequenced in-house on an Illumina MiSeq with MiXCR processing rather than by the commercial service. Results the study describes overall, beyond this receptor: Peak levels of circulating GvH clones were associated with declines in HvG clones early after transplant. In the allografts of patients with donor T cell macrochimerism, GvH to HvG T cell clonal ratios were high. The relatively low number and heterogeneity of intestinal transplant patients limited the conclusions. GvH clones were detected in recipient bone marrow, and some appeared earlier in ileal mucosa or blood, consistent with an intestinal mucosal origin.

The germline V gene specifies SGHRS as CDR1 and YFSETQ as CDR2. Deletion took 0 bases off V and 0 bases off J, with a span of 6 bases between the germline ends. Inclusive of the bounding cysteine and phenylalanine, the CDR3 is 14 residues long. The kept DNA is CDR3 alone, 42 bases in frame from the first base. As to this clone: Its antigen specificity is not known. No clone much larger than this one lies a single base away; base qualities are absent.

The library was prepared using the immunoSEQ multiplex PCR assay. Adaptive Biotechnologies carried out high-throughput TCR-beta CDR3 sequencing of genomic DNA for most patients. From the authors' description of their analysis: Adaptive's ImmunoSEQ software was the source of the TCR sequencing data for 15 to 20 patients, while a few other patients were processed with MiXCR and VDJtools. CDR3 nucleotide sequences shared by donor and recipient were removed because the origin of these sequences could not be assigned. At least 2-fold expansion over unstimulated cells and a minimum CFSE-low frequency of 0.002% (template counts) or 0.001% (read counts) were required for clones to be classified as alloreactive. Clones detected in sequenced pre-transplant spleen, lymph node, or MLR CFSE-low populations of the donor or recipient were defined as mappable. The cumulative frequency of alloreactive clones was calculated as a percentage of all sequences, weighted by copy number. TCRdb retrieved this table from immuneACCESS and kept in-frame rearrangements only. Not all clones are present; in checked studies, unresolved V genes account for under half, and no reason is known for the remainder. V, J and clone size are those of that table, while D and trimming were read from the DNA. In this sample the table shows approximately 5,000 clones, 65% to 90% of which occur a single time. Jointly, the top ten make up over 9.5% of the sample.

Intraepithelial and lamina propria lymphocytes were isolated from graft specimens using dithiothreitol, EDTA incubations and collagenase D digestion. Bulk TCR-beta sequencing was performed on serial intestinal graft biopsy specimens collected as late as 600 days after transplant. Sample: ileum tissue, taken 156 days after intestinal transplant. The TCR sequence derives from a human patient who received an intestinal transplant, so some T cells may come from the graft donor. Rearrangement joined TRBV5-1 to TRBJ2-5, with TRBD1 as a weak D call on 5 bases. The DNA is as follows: TGCGCCAGCAGCTTGGCAGGGTACCAAGAGACCCAGTACTTC. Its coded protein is CASSLAGYQETQYF. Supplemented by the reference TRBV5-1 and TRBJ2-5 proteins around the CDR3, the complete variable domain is KAGVTQTPRYLIKTRGQQVTLSCSPISGHRSVSWYQQTPGQGLQFLFEYFSETQRNKGNFPGRFSGRQFSNSRSEMNVSTLELGDSALYLCASSLAGYQETQYFGPGTRLLVL.